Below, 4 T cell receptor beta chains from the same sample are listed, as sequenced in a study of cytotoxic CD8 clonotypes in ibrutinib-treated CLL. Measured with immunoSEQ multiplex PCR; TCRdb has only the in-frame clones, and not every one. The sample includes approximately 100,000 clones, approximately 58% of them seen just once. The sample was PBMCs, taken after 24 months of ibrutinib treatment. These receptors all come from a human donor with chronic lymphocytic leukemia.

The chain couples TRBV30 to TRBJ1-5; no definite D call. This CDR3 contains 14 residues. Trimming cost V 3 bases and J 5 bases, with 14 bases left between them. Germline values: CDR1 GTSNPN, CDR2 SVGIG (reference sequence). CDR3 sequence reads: CAWSIGSGHQPQHF. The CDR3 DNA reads TGTGCCTGGAGCATTGGGTCGGGCCATCAGCCCCAGCATTTT.

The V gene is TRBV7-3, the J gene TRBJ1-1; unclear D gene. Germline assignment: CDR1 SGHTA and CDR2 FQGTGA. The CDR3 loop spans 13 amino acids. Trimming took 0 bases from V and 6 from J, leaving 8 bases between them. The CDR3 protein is CASSLTIRAEAFF. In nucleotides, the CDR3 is TGTGCCAGCAGCTTAACAATTCGGGCTGAAGCTTTCTTT.

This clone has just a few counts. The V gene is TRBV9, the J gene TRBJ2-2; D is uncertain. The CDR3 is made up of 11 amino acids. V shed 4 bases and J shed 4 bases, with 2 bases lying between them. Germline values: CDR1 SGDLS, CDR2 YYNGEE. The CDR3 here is CASSRTGELFF. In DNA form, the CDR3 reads TGTGCCAGCAGCCGCACCGGGGAGCTGTTTTTT.

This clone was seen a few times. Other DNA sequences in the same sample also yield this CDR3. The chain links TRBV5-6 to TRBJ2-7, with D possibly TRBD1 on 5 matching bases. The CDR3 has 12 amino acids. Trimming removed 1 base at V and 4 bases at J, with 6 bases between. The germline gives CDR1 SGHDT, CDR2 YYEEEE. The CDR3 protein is CASSLRGYEQYF. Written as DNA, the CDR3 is TGTGCCAGCAGCTTGAGGGGTTACGAGCAGTACTTC.